The 8 T cell receptor beta chains below all came from one sample that was sequenced in a study of technical replicates of blood from several donors. TCRdb keeps only in-frame clones here, not all; method: immunoSEQ multiplex PCR. This sample has 75,000 to 100,000 clones, with 90% to 97% found just once. The sequencing input was T cells isolated from PBMCs. The receptors derive from a human donor in good health.

V usage is TRBV6-5 and J usage is TRBJ2-1; TRBD2 is a possible D gene (6 bases). Trimming shortened V by 3 bases and J by 8 bases, and 11 bases separated the two germline ends. CDR3 length equals 13 residues. Per germline, CDR1 MNHEY and CDR2 SVGAGI. In nucleotides, the CDR3 is TGTGCCAGCAGTTATTACGGGGAGGATGAGCAGTTCTTC. This translates into CASSYYGEDEQFF.

This clone was detected once. V usage is TRBV6-1 and J usage is TRBJ1-4; D may be TRBD1 (6 bases). CDR1 and CDR2 (germline): MNHNS, SASEGT. The CDR3 has 12 residues. V lost 8 bases, J lost 7 bases, and 11 bases lay in between. The CDR3 spells CASGQGSEKLFF. CDR3 in DNA: TGTGCCAGCGGGCAGGGGAGTGAAAAACTGTTTTTT.

The rearrangement uses TRBV16 and TRBJ2-7; tentatively, D is TRBD2 (5 bases). Germline V lookup: CDR1 KGHSY, CDR2 FQNENV. This CDR3 comprises 12 residues. V was shortened by 5 bases and J by 3 bases, with 8 bases between the two germline ends. This CDR3 is CASSRLSYEQYF. CDR3 nucleotides: TGTGCCAGCAGCAGACTAAGCTACGAGCAGTACTTC.

J is TRBJ1-5 and V is TRBV30; TRBD1 agrees at 7 bases. This CDR3 region has 14 residues. V dropped 0 bases and J dropped 3; count of bases not matched to a gene: 2. Germline V gene data show CDR1 as GTSNPN and CDR2 as SVGIG (reference sequence). The chain's CDR3 is CAWSVGQDNQPQHF. CDR3 in DNA: TGTGCCTGGAGTGTAGGACAGGACAATCAGCCCCAGCATTTT.

V gene TRBV12-5 combines with J gene TRBJ2-1; 10 positions agree with TRBD2. Germline V CDR1 and CDR2: LGHNT, FRNRAP. The CDR3 has 17 amino acids. The ends lost 1 base at V and 0 bases at J; junction bases unmatched: 3. CDR3 in DNA: TGTGCTAGTGGTTTGGGCCTAGCGGGAGACTCCTACAATGAGCAGTTCTTC. Its translation: CASGLGLAGDSYNEQFF.

This sequence joins TRBV28 and TRBJ2-5, with 7 nucleotides matching TRBD1. After removal of 6 bases from V and 3 bases from J, the junction contained 4 bases not matched to a gene. The CDR3 length is 13 residues. Germline-derived CDR1 and CDR2 are MDHEN and SYDVKM. This chain's CDR3 is CASRPTGEETQYF. The CDR3 nucleotides read TGTGCCAGCAGACCAACAGGGGAAGAGACCCAGTACTTC. Drawing the rest from reference TRBV28 and TRBJ2-5, the complete variable domain is DVKVTQSSRYLVKRTGEKVFLECVQDMDHENMFWYRQDPGLGLRLIYFSYDVKMKEKGDIPEGYSVSREKKERFSLILESASTNQTSMYLCASRPTGEETQYFGPGTRLLVL.

The rearrangement links TRBV7-9 to TRBJ2-7; TRBD2 matches at 9 bases. V lost 6 bases, J lost 1 base, and 10 bases stayed unmatched. Germline V lookup: CDR1 SEHNR, CDR2 FQNEAQ (reference sequence). The CDR3 runs to 16 residues. As DNA, the CDR3 is TGTGCCAGCAGATCTACAAGGACTAGCGCTTCCTACGAGCAGTACTTC. Protein product: CASRSTRTSASYEQYF.

The rearrangement links TRBV27 to TRBJ2-1; D unclear. Trimming took 5 bases from V and 0 from J, leaving 14 bases between them. CDR3 length: 16 residues. Germline V gene sequence: CDR1 MNHEY, CDR2 SMNVEV (reference sequence). The CDR3 loop is CASSPDLRSSYNEQFF. The CDR3 nucleotides are TGTGCCAGCAGTCCGGATTTGCGGAGCTCCTACAATGAGCAGTTCTTC.